These T cell receptor beta chains were read from a single sample in a study of CD8 T cells in Susac syndrome. Using its own MiXCR run on the immunoSEQ multiplex PCR reads, TCRdb lists one record per CDR3 protein. Found here are 140,000 or so distinct CDR3 sequences, around 95% of them singletons; the top ten hold 0.065% to 0.1%. The sequenced sample was CD4+ T cells from PBMCs. Receptor source: a human donor with Susac syndrome. Both conserved end residues are part of each CDR3.

j_call	v_call	cdr3_aa
TRBJ1-1	TRBV9	CASRTGAENTEAFF
TRBJ2-1	TRBV29-1	CSVTPVTPHSSSYNEQFF
TRBJ2-5	TRBV18	CASSPRGVQETQYF
TRBJ1-6	TRBV7-8	CASTDYARAGNNSPLHF
TRBJ2-7	TRBV20-1	CSARDSVAGGMYEQYF
TRBJ1-2	TRBV25-1	CASSDSRKDGYTF
TRBJ1-1	TRBV20-1	CSALGQLYREAFF
TRBJ2-3	TRBV29-1	CSVSSPGNTQYF
TRBJ2-7	TRBV11-2	CASGRNAYEQYF
TRBJ2-5	TRBV18	CASSPADRGSRPETQYF
TRBJ1-1	TRBV3-1	CASSQPPGGAFF
TRBJ2-2	TRBV2	CASRRAGGELFF
TRBJ2-3	TRBV3-1	CASSQNLAGAGDTQYF
TRBJ2-5	TRBV29-1	CSVARDQETQYF